Following are 10 T cell receptor beta chains from one sample sequenced in a study of blood T cell repertoires in COVID-19. TCRdb's copy holds only in-frame clones and misses some; the assay was immunoSEQ multiplex PCR. The sample has approximately 160,000 clones, roughly 80% seen once. The sequenced sample consisted of peripheral blood. These TCRs come from a man in his 70s with acute or convalescent COVID-19.

The chain joins TRBV27 to TRBJ1-1, with 7 bases fitting TRBD1. The CDR3 extends over 13 amino acids. Trimming cost V 1 base and J 7 bases; bases outside gene matches: 3. The germline CDR1 and CDR2 sequences are MNHEY and SMNVEV (reference sequence). The CDR3 DNA sequence: TGTGCCAGCAGTTTATATCAGGGGGGTGAAGCTTTCTTT. It yields the protein CASSLYQGGEAFF.

This clone was detected a few times. The CDR3 sequence is CASSLKTDTQYF. In nucleotides, the CDR3 is TGCGCCAGCAGCCTTAAAACAGATACGCAGTATTTT. This chain links TRBV5-1 with TRBJ2-3; D is undetermined. The V and J ends lost 4 bases and 3 bases respectively, with 6 bases between them. Germline values: CDR1 SGHRS, CDR2 YFSETQ. The CDR3 contains 12 residues.

This clone has only one observation. The genes are TRBV7-9 and TRBJ1-2, with D unclear. This CDR3 spans 14 amino acids. From germline, CDR1 is SEHNR and CDR2 FQNEAQ (reference sequence). V dropped 6 bases and J dropped 3 bases, with 14 bases sitting between them. CDR3 loop: CASRYGEADYGYTF. The CDR3 DNA sequence: TGTGCCAGCAGGTACGGGGAGGCGGACTATGGCTACACCTTC.

This chain links TRBV28 with TRBJ1-5; the match to TRBD1 covers 8 bases. This CDR3 has 17 residues. The germline CDR1 and CDR2 sequences are MDHEN and SYDVKM. Trimming removed 6 bases from V and 4 bases from J; junction bases left unmatched: 14. This chain's CDR3 is CASRTPGGAVRNQPQHF. Written as DNA, the CDR3 is TGTGCCAGCAGGACTCCAGGGGGCGCGGTTCGGAATCAGCCCCAGCATTTT.

This clone was recorded only once. This chain connects TRBV28 to TRBJ1-2; weak D call: TRBD1 (6 bases). The CDR3 is 14 residues long. Trimming took 5 bases from V and 0 from J, leaving 10 bases between them. Germline V gene sequence: CDR1 MDHEN, CDR2 SYDVKM. In DNA form, the CDR3 reads TGTGCCAGCAGTCGGACAGCTACTAACTATGGCTACACCTTC. Protein sequence: CASSRTATNYGYTF.

In nucleotides, the CDR3 is TGTGCCAGCAGCCAAGTCGGAGCTACCTACGAGCAGTACTTC. Residues: CASSQVGATYEQYF. V and J are TRBV11-3 and TRBJ2-7; no firm D call. Looked up from germline, CDR1 is SGHNT and CDR2 is YENEEA. V gave up 5 bases and J gave up 2 bases, with 13 bases separating them. This CDR3 is 14 amino acids long.

This chain uses TRBV7-9 with TRBJ1-4; D not certain. Germline values: CDR1 SEHNR, CDR2 FQNEAQ (reference sequence). The germline V and J ends were trimmed by 3 bases and 4 bases, with 6 bases remaining between them. This CDR3 spans 13 amino acids. This CDR3 reads CASSFGSNEKLFF. In nucleotides, the CDR3 is TGTGCCAGCAGCTTCGGGAGTAATGAAAAACTGTTTTTT.

The V call is TRBV9, the J call TRBJ1-1; a weak D match, TRBD1 (5 bases). V was pared by 3 bases and J by 4 bases, with 13 bases between. CDR1 and CDR2 from the germline V gene are SGDLS and YYNGEE. The CDR3 spans 14 residues. CDR3 sequence: CASSATGGVTEAFF. The CDR3, as DNA: TGTGCCAGCAGCGCAACCGGGGGGGTCACTGAAGCTTTCTTT.

This clone came up a few times. The V and J genes are TRBV19 and TRBJ2-1, with D maybe TRBD1 (7 bases). Trimming shortened V by 3 bases and J by 0 bases, and 15 bases separated the two germline ends. There are 17 residues in the CDR3. Germline V gene data show CDR1 as LNHDA and CDR2 as SQIVND (reference sequence). CDR3 DNA sequence: TGTGCCAGTAGTATTTCCAGGGGGAGGAGCTCCTACAATGAGCAGTTCTTC. Residues: CASSISRGRSSYNEQFF.

The V call is TRBV20-1, the J call TRBJ2-1; 7 bases are a match to TRBD2. J gave up 10 bases and V 5 bases, and 2 bases lay outside the gene matches. Germline CDR1 and CDR2: DFQATT and SNEGSKA (reference sequence). The CDR3 sequence is 10 residues long. The CDR3 here is CSAERGEQFF. The CDR3 DNA sequence: TGCAGTGCTGAGCGGGGAGAGCAGTTCTTC.